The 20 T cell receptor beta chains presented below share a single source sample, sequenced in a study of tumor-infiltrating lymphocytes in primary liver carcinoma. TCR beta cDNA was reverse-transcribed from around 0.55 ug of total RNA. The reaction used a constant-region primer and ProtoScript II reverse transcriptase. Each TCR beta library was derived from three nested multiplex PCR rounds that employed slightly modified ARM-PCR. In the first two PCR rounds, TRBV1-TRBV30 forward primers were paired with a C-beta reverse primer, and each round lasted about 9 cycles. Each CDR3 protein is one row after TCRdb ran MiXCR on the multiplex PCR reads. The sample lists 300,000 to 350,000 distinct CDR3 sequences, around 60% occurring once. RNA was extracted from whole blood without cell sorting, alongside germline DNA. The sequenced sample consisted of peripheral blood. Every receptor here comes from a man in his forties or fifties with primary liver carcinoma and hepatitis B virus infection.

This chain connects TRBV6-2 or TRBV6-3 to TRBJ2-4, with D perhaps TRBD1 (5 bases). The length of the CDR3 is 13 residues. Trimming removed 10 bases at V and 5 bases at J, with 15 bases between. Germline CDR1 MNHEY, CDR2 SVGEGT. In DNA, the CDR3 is TGTGCCAATAGTCAAGGACACGAAAACATTCAGTACTTC. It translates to CANSQGHENIQYF.

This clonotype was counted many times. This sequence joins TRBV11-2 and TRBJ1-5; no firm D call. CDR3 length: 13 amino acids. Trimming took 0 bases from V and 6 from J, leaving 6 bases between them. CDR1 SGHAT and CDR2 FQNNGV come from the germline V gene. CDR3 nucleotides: TGTGCCAGCAGCTTAGAGGTGGGTCAGCCCCAGCATTTT. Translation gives CASSLEVGQPQHF.

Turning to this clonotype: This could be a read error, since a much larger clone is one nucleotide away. CDR3 bases: TGTGCCAGCAGCTCAAGGACAGGGGGCGCCGGGGAGCTGTTTTTT. The encoded protein is CASSSRTGGAGELFF. The gene calls are TRBV13 and TRBJ2-2; TRBD1 matches at 11 bases. J was trimmed by 6 bases and V by 4 bases; bases with no gene match: 4. The germline V gene encodes CDR1 PRHDT and CDR2 FYEKMQ (reference sequence). The CDR3 has 15 residues.

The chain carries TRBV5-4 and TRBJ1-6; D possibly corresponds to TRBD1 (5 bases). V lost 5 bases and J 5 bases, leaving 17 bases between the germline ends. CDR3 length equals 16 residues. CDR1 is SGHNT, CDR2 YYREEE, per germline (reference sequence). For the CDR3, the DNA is TGTGCCAGCAGGCCCGGCCCGAGGGGTGATAATTCACCCCTCCACTTT. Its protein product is CASRPGPRGDNSPLHF.

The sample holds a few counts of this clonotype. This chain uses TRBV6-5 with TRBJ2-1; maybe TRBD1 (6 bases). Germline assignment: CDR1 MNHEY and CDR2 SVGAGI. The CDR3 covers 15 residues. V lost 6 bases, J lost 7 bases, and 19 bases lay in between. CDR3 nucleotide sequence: TGTGCCAGCAGGGTAGGACAGTCGGGCCCAAATGAGCAGTTCTTC. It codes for CASRVGQSGPNEQFF.

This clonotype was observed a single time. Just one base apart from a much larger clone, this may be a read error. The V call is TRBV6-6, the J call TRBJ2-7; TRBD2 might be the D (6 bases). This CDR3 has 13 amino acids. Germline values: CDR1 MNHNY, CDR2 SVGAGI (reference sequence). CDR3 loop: CASAAGLSYERYF. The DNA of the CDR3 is TGTGCCAGCGCGGCGGGACTCTCCTACGAGCGGTACTTC.

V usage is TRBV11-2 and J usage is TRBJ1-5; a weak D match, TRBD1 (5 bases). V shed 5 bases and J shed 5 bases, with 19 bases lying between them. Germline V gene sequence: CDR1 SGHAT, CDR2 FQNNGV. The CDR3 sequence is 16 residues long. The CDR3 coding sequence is TGTGCCAGCAGCCTCGGGGGGGAGGCTGAGGATCAGCCCCAGCATTTT. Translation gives CASSLGGEAEDQPQHF.

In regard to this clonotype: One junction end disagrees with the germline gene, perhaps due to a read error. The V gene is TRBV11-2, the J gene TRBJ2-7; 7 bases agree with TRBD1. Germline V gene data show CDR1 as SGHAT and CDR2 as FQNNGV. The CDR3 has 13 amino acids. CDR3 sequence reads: CANEDRTTYEQYF. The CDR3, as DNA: TGTGCCAACGAGGACAGGACAACCTACGAACAGTACTTC. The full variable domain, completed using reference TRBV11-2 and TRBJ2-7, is EAGVAQSPRYKIIEKRQSVAFWCNPISGHATLYWYQQILGQGPKLLIQFQNNGVVDDSQLPKDRFSAERLKGVDSTLKIQPAKLEDSAVYLCANEDRTTYEQYFGPGTRLTVT.

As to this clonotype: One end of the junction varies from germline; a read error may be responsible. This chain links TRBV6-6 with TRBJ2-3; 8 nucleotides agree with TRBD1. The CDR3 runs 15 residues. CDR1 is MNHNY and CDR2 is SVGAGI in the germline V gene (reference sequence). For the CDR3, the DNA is TGTGCCAGTAGTTATGTCGGACAGGGCCCAGATACGCAGTATTTT. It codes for CASSYVGQGPDTQYF.

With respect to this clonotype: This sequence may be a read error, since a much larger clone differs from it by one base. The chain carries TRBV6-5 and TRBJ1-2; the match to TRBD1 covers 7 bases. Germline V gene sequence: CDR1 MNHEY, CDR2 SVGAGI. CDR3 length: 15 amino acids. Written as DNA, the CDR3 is TGTGCCAGCAGGGCGCCAACAGGGGCGCTCTATTGCTACACCTTC. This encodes CASRAPTGALYCYTF.

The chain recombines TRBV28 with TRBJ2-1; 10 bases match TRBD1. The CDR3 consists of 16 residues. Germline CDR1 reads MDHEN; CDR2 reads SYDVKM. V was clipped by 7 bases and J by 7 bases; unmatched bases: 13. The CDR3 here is CASTTPGTGVGNEQFF. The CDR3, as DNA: TGTGCCAGCACCACCCCCGGGACAGGGGTAGGGAATGAGCAGTTCTTC.

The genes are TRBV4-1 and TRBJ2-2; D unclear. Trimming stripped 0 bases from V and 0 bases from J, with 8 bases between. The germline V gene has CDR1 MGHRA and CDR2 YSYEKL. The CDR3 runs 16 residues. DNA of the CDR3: TGCGCCAGCAGCCAAGAACGACCTGCGAACACCGGGGAGCTGTTTTTT. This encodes CASSQERPANTGELFF.

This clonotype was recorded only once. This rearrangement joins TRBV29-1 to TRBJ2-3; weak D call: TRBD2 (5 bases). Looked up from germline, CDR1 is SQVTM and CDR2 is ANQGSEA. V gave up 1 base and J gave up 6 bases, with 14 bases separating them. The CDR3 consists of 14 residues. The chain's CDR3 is CSVEVGVSMDTQYF. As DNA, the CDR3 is TGCAGCGTTGAAGTGGGAGTAAGCATGGATACGCAGTATTTT.

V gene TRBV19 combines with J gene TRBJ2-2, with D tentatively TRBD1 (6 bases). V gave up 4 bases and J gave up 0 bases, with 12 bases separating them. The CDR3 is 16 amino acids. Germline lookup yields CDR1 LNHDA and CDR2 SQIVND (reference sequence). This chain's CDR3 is CASSTRQAPNTGELFF. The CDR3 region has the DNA TGTGCCAGTAGTACGCGACAGGCGCCGAACACCGGGGAGCTGTTTTTT.

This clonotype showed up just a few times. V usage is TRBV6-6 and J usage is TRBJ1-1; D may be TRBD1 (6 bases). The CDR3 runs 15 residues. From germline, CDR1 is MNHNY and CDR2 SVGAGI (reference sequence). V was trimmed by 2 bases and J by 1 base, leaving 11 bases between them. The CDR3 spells CASSYARGQNTEAFF. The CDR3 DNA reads TGTGCCAGCAGTTACGCTCGGGGGCAGAACACTGAAGCTTTCTTT.

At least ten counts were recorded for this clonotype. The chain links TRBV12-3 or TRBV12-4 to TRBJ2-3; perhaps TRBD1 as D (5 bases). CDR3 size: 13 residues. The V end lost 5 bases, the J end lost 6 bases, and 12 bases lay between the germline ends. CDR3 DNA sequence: TGTGCCAGCAGTATAGGGGTGGGGGATACGCAGTATTTT. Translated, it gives CASSIGVGDTQYF.

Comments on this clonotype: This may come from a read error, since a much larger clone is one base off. CDR3 sequence (DNA): TGTGCCAGCATCTGGACTGGCTTATCTCCCTACGAGCAGTACTTC. Translated, it gives CASIWTGLSPYEQYF. The chain carries TRBV6-2 or TRBV6-3 and TRBJ2-7; D is possibly TRBD2 (5 bases). Trimming pared 7 bases from V and 2 bases from J, leaving 18 bases between. CDR3 length: 15 residues. Germline CDR1 reads MNHEY; CDR2 reads SVGEGT.

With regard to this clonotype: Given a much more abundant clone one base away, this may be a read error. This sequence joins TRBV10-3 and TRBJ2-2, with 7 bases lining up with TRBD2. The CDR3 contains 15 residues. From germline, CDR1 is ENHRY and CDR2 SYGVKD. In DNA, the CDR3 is TGTGTCATCAGAGAAAGCGGGACGAACACCGGGGAGCTGTTTTTT. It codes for CVIRESGTNTGELFF.

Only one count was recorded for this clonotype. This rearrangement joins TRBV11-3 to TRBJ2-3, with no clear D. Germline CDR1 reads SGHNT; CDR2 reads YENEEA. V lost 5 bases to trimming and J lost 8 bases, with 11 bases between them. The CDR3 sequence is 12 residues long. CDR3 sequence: CASSLDTATQYF. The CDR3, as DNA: TGTGCCAGCAGCCTCGACACGGCTACGCAGTATTTT.

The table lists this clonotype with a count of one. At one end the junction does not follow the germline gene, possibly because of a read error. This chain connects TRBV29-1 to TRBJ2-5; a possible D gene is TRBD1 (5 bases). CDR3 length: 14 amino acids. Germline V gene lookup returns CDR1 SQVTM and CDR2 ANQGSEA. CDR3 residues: CSVEDHMGRETLYF. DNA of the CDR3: TGCAGCGTTGAAGATCATATGGGGCGAGAGACCCTGTACTTC.